The clone carrying this T cell receptor (beta chain) was seen ten or more times. Its antigen is still unknown. The read ends 3 residues shy of where the CDR3 ends; the end is completed using the germline J gene. The CDR3 has 17 residues. Germline V lookup: CDR1 SGHTA, CDR2 FQGTGA. V shed 5 bases and J 4 bases; nucleotides not matched to a gene: 10. The assay was immunoSEQ multiplex PCR, and TCRdb's table has in-frame clones only and misses some. The sample shows about 40,000 clones, no singletons; the ten largest hold around 2.8%. These data come from a study of T cell clonality in common variable immunodeficiency. Study-wide findings and caveats: Authors noted CVID clonality's cause needs subpopulation repertoire sequencing.

The sequenced sample consisted of peripheral blood mononuclear cells. The chain joins TRBV7-3 to TRBJ2-1; the match to TRBD2 covers 11 bases. The TCR comes from a person aged 18 to 70 in good health. The CDR3 bases that were read are TGTGCCAGCAGCCCTCTCCCGACTAGCGGGGATTACAATGAG. It specifies CASSPLPTSGDYNE. The entire CDR3 is CASSPLPTSGDYNEQFF.